The present T cell receptor beta chain was sequenced within a study of blood T cells in healthy people across ages. Study as a whole: Roughly one uniquely barcoded beta molecule per two T cells was captured.

Overall study results and limits: Whereas aged donors had fewer naive CD4+ cells, long-lived donors had more of them and higher diversity. Shifts in expanded clonotypes may have been confounded by donor CMV status, which was unknown.

Primers used in a second PCR of roughly 7 to 11 cycles were a sample-barcoded 5' primer and a J-beta primer mix. Paired-end reads containing CDR3 totaled no fewer than 2.5 million for each sample. In TCRdb, the 5' RACE reads were re-called with MiXCR into one record per CDR3 protein. The sample has roughly 1.9 million distinct CDR3 sequences; roughly two fifths are singletons. Germline V gene lookup returns CDR1 LGHDT and CDR2 YNNKEL (reference sequence). This CDR3 is built from 18 residues. Remarks on this clonotype: The antigen is not known. One end of the junction fails to match germline, which may point to a read error.

This chain joins TRBV3-1 and TRBJ2-1, with 9 bases aligning to TRBD2. The sample taken for sequencing was blood. The source of this sequence is a human donor in good health. CDR3 region: CASSPSPTRAGGYNEQFF. CDR3 nucleotides: TGTGCCAGCAGCCCCAGCCCCACCCGAGCGGGGGGCTACAATGAACAGTTCTTC.